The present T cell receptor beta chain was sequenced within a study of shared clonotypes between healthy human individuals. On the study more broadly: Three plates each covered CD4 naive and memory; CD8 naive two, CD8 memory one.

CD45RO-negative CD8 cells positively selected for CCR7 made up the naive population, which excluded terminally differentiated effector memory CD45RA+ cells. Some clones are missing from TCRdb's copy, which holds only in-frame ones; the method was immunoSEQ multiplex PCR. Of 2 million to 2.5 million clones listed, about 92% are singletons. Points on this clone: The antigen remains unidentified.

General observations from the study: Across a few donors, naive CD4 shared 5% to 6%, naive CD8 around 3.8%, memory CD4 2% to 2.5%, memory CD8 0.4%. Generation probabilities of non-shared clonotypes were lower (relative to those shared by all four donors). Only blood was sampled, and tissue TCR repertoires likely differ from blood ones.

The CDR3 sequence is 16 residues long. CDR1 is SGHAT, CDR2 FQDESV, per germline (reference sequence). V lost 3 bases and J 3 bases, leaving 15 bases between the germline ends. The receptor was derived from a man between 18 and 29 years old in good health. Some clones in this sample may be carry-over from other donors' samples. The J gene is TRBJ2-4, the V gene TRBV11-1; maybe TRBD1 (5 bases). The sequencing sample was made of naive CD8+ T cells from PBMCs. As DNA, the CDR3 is TGTGCCAGCAGCTTCCTCCCGACAGACGGCAAAAACATTCAGTACTTC. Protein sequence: CASSFLPTDGKNIQYF.